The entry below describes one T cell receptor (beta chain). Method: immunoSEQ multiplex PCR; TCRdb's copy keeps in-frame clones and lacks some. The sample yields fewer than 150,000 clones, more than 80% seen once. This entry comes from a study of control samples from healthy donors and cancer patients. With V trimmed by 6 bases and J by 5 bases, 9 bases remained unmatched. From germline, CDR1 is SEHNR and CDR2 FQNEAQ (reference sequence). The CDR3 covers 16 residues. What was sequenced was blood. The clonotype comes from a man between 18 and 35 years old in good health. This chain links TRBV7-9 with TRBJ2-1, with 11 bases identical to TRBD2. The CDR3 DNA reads TGTGCCAGCAGTTCACGACTAGCGGGGTTACACAATGAGCAGTTCTTC. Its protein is CASSSRLAGLHNEQFF.